These 4 T cell receptor beta chains were all obtained from the same sample, sequenced in a study of vaccination effects on CD4 cells after COVID-19 (dated by TCRdb to 2022 to 2024). In the ViraFEST assay, PBMC were stimulated with viral peptide pools, and antigen-specific CD4+ T cell clonotypes were then identified by expansion using TCR sequencing. After less than eleven days of culture, CD4+ T cells were isolated with the EasySep CD4+ T cell isolation kit. None of the healthy vaccine recipients had a prior SARS-CoV-2 infection, which was confirmed by nucleocapsid antibody tests that came back negative both before and after vaccination. Their target antigens are unknown. The library was obtained by the immunoSEQ multiplex PCR assay. The table comes from immuneACCESS by way of TCRdb, which keeps in-frame sequences with V and J called. Part of the clones is missing from these tables; in studies checked, under half for an unresolved V gene and the rest for unknown reasons. The sample includes tens of thousands of clones, with around 79% observed a single time. Clones ranked in the top ten supply around 2.9% of the sample.

Sequencing was performed on CD4+ T cells from PBMCs cultured with HCoV-NL63 spike peptides, taken before COVID-19 vaccination. This sample's cell subset or site label indicates: HCoV-NL63 spike overlapping peptide pool stimulation. The receptors derive from a human donor who received a COVID-19 vaccine.

The J gene is TRBJ2-7, the V gene TRBV2; D may be TRBD2 (5 bases). Trimming cost V 6 bases and J 0 bases, with 21 bases left between them. From germline, CDR1 is SNHLY and CDR2 FYNNEI. The length of the CDR3 is 17 residues. This chain's CDR3 is CASRPDWGRGNSYEQYV. In nucleotides, the CDR3 is TGTGCCAGCAGGCCGGATTGGGGTCGAGGGAACTCCTACGAGCAGTACGTC.

This clone was seen more than once but under ten times. The chain employs TRBV2 and TRBJ2-2; 11 bases agree with TRBD1. Germline lookup yields CDR1 SNHLY and CDR2 FYNNEI. The CDR3 covers 16 residues. After removal of 6 bases from V and 4 bases from J, the junction contained 7 bases not matched to a gene. This CDR3 reads CASRTGQGATTGELFF. CDR3 coding DNA: TGTGCCAGCAGGACAGGACAGGGGGCAACCACCGGGGAGCTGTTTTTT.

This clone has a single count. V usage is TRBV12-3 or TRBV12-4 and J usage is TRBJ1-1; the D is unclear. Deletions cut 2 bases from V and 1 base from J, with 5 bases between. CDR3 length: 13 amino acids. The CDR3 loop is CASSLSPNTEAFF. The CDR3 DNA reads as TGTGCCAGCAGTTTAAGCCCGAACACTGAAGCTTTCTTT.

The genes are TRBV10-3 and TRBJ2-3; D could derive from TRBD1 or TRBD2 (6 bases each). The CDR3 has 16 residues. In germline, CDR1 is ENHRY, CDR2 SYGVKD. Deletions cut 6 bases from V and 4 bases from J, with 20 bases between. CDR3 sequence: CAIRPQGGGSSDTQYF. The CDR3 nucleotides are TGTGCCATCAGGCCACAGGGAGGTGGTTCGTCAGATACGCAGTATTTT.